The clone carrying this T cell receptor (beta chain) occurred many times. The source of the sample is a study of T-cell reconstitution after alpha-beta-depleted transplantation in children. Trimming cost V 6 bases and J 6 bases, with 18 bases left between them. The CDR3 sequence is 15 residues long. Unique molecular identifiers were incorporated when the TCRbeta library was constructed. TCRdb re-called the PCR reads through MiXCR, storing one row per CDR3 protein. The sample contains a few hundred thousand distinct CDR3 sequences, 9.7% of which appear only once. The sample in question was PBMCs from the stem cell graft donor, obtained from the stem cell graft. The sequence came from a human donor who donated a stem cell graft to a child with SCID. The chain joins TRBV12-3 or TRBV12-4 to TRBJ1-5, with D tentatively TRBD1 (6 bases). For the CDR3, the DNA is TGTGCCAGCAGCCCAGGGGCCCTAACGGGTCAGCCCCAGCATTTT. It encodes CASSPGALTGQPQHF.